These 12 T cell receptor beta chains were all obtained from the same sample, sequenced in a study of blood T cell repertoires in COVID-19. Libraries were prepared by immunoSEQ multiplex PCR; TCRdb keeps only in-frame clonotypes and omits some of them. The table lists under 200,000 clones, about 85% of them singletons, with 9.8% in the top ten. Sequences were obtained from peripheral blood. The origin of the receptors is an elderly woman with acute or convalescent COVID-19.

The chain combines TRBV9 with TRBJ2-2; 8 bases fit TRBD1. Trimming removed 2 bases from V and 1 base from J; junction bases left unmatched: 25. Germline assignment: CDR1 SGDLS and CDR2 YYNGEE. CDR3 length: 23 residues. The CDR3 DNA is TGTGCCAGCAGCGTCAGCAGCCGATCCGTTCGAGATTCCGGGACAGGGAACACCGGGGAGCTGTTTTTT. Amino acid sequence: CASSVSSRSVRDSGTGNTGELFF. The whole variable domain, filled in from reference TRBV9 and TRBJ2-2, reads DSGVTQTPKHLITATGQRVTLRCSPRSGDLSVYWYQQSLDQGLQFLIQYYNGEERAKGNILERFSAQQFPDLHSELNLSSLELGDSALYFCASSVSSRSVRDSGTGNTGELFFGEGSRLTVL.

The gene calls are TRBV27 and TRBJ2-7; the D gene is possibly TRBD1 (6 bases). CDR3 length: 14 residues. V lost 4 bases and J 13 bases, leaving 23 bases between the germline ends. Germline loops: CDR1 MNHEY, CDR2 SMNVEV (reference sequence). CDR3 sequence (DNA): TGTGCCAGCAGTTCCCCACTCCGACAGGTGGTGACTTACTTC. Amino acid sequence: CASSSPLRQVVTYF.

The chain combines TRBV9 with TRBJ1-6; D not resolved. CDR3 length equals 14 residues. The germline V and J ends were trimmed by 0 bases and 10 bases, with 11 bases remaining between them. Looked up from germline, CDR1 is SGDLS and CDR2 is YYNGEE. Here the CDR3 reads CASSVVAVESPLHF. The CDR3, as DNA: TGTGCCAGCAGCGTAGTGGCAGTGGAGTCACCCCTCCACTTT. The full variable domain, with the rest looked up from reference TRBV9 and TRBJ1-6, is DSGVTQTPKHLITATGQRVTLRCSPRSGDLSVYWYQQSLDQGLQFLIQYYNGEERAKGNILERFSAQQFPDLHSELNLSSLELGDSALYFCASSVVAVESPLHFGNGTRLTVT.

The rearrangement uses TRBV19 and TRBJ2-6, with 14 nucleotides matching TRBD2. Germline V lookup: CDR1 LNHDA, CDR2 SQIVND (reference sequence). The CDR3 is 18 amino acids. J gave up 4 bases and V 7 bases, and 9 bases lay outside the gene matches. The CDR3 is CASMPTSGRARGANVLTF. CDR3 in DNA: TGTGCCAGTATGCCGACTAGCGGGAGGGCGCGGGGGGCCAACGTCCTGACTTTC.

As DNA, the CDR3 is TGTGCCTGGAGTGGAGGCACTGGCTACACCTTC. Translation gives CAWSGGTGYTF. The chain carries TRBV30 and TRBJ1-2; D gene unclear. V shed 1 base and J shed 7 bases, with 7 bases lying between them. CDR3 size: 11 residues. Germline CDR1 reads GTSNPN; CDR2 reads SVGIG (reference sequence).

Written as DNA, the CDR3 is TGTGCCAGCAGCGTTGAGCCACCGGGACAGCTAAACACCGGGGAGCTGTTTTTT. Translation: CASSVEPPGQLNTGELFF. The rearrangement joins TRBV9 to TRBJ2-2; 7 nucleotides align to TRBD1. Germline V lookup: CDR1 SGDLS, CDR2 YYNGEE. The V segment lost 2 bases and the J segment 2 bases; nucleotides outside the gene matches: 12. The CDR3 loop spans 18 amino acids.

The rearrangement joins TRBV6-5 to TRBJ1-4; D uncertain. The CDR3 consists of 14 residues. Trimming shortened V by 6 bases and J by 8 bases, and 16 bases separated the two germline ends. The germline CDR1 and CDR2 sequences are MNHEY and SVGAGI. CDR3 in DNA: TGTGCCAGCAGCGGCGTCGGCCGGAGAGAAAAACTGTTTTTT. Translated: CASSGVGRREKLFF.

The chain has TRBV5-1 and TRBJ2-3; the match to TRBD1 covers 7 bases. J lost 6 bases, V lost 1 base, and 5 bases had no gene match. The CDR3 loop spans 14 amino acids. The germline V gene encodes CDR1 SGHRS and CDR2 YFSETQ. The CDR3 bases are TGCGCCAGCAGCTTGACAGGGGTGGGTGATACGCAGTATTTT. Translating gives CASSLTGVGDTQYF.

The chain joins TRBV6-6 to TRBJ2-1; 10 nucleotides match TRBD1. In germline, CDR1 is MNHNY, CDR2 SVGAGI (reference sequence). This CDR3 contains 15 residues. Trimming at V came to 5 bases and at J to 5 bases, leaving 6 bases not matched to a gene. CDR3 region: CASSIRDRGDNEQFF. DNA of the CDR3: TGTGCCAGCAGTATTCGGGACAGGGGTGACAATGAGCAGTTCTTC.

V is TRBV7-3 and J is TRBJ2-1; 10 bases are shared with TRBD2. The V segment lost 2 bases and the J segment 3 bases; nucleotides outside the gene matches: 4. This CDR3 is built from 16 residues. Germline CDR1 reads SGHTA; CDR2 reads FQGTGA. CDR3 amino acids: CASSLGLAESYNEQFF. The CDR3 coding sequence is TGTGCCAGCAGCTTAGGACTAGCGGAGAGCTACAATGAGCAGTTCTTC.

The rearrangement joins TRBV7-2 to TRBJ2-1, with 10 bases matching TRBD2. V lost 7 bases to trimming and J lost 6 bases; unmatched junction nucleotides: 9. Germline V gives CDR1 SGHTA, CDR2 FQGNSA. The CDR3 extends over 15 amino acids. The CDR3 region has the DNA TGTGCCAGCACCCTTTCGAGCGGGAGGGCCAATGAGCAGTTCTTC. Protein product: CASTLSSGRANEQFF.

This sequence joins TRBV5-1 and TRBJ2-1; tentative D call: TRBD1 (5 bases). Per the germline V gene, CDR1 is SGHRS and CDR2 is YFSETQ. The CDR3 has 16 residues. V lost 5 bases, J lost 3 bases, and 18 bases lay in between. The DNA of the CDR3 is TGCGCCAGCAGTGGTGGGGCCAACCGATTCTACAATGAGCAGTTCTTC. Amino acid sequence: CASSGGANRFYNEQFF.